This TCR beta chain was found in a study of cytomegalovirus exposure and HLA in healthy donors. In the study overall: Early released data comprised tens of millions of unique TCRs from HLA-typed donors. The study's findings and limits: HLA alleles showed associations with approximately 15,000 TCR beta sequences in a later analysis, at a 0.05 false discovery rate. Several top significant clusters appeared, in a later analysis, to be linked to common viral pathogens.

A remark on this clone: Its antigen is unidentified.

The primer mix had 60 Vbeta and 13 Jbeta primers. Some clones are missing from TCRdb's copy, which holds only in-frame ones; the method was immunoSEQ multiplex PCR. The sample is made up of some 110,000 clones, and the top ten hold 2.2% of it. Germline V CDR1 and CDR2: SGHNT, YENEEA. The CDR3 has 15 residues. V dropped 2 bases and J dropped 7; count of bases not matched to a gene: 7. Material for sequencing was PBMCs. V gene TRBV11-3 combines with J gene TRBJ2-1; 8 nucleotides match TRBD2. This sequence was found in a middle-aged man in good health and CMV-seronegative. CDR3 sequence: CASSLTGGPGNEQFF. DNA of the CDR3: TGTGCCAGCAGCTTAACGGGAGGGCCGGGGAATGAGCAGTTCTTC.